The sequence of this T cell receptor beta chain was determined in a study of T cell changes during pregnancy in multiple sclerosis. Repertoires were generated with immunoSEQ multiplex PCR, while TCRdb's copy carries only in-frame clones and drops some. The repertoire has fewer than 55,000 clones, around 90% of them found once; the top ten carry 4% to 6%. By its share, this clone is medium-sized. The CDR3 sequence is 14 residues long. Germline values: CDR1 SNHLY, CDR2 FYNNEI. After removal of 3 bases from V and 7 bases from J, the junction contained 3 bases not matched to a gene. This sequence was found in a female donor in good health, enrolled as a control in a pregnancy study. The specimen comprised peripheral blood, sampled in the second trimester of pregnancy. The chain uses TRBV2 and TRBJ2-1; 10 nucleotides line up with TRBD2. CDR3 DNA sequence: TGTGCCAGCAGTGAGAGCGGGGGGGATAATGAGCAGTTCTTC. Translated, it gives CASSESGGDNEQFF.